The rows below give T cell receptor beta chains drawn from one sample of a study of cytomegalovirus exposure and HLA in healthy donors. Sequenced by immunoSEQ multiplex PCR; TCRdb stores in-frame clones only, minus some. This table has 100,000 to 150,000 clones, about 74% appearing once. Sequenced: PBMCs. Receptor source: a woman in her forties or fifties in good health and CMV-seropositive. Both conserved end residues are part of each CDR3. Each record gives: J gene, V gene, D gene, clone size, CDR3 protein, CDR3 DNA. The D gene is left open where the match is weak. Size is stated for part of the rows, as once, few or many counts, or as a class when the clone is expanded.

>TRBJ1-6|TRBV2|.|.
CASRTRSSPLHF
TGTGCCAGCAGGACTCGTTCTTCACCCCTCCACTTT
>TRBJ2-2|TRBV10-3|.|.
CAISETLNTGELFF
TGTGCCATCAGTGAAACGCTAAACACCGGGGAGCTGTTTTTT
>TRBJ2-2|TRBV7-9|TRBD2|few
CASSLPGLATGELFF
TGTGCCAGCAGCCTACCGGGACTAGCGACCGGGGAGCTGTTTTTT
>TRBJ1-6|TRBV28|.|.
CATYREINSPLHF
TGTGCCACCTACAGGGAGATTAATTCACCCCTCCACTTT
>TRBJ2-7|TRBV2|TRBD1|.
CASSRTGSEQYF
TGTGCCAGCAGTAGGACAGGGTCCGAGCAGTACTTC
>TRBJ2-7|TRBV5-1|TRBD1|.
CASSLNPSRQGYEQYF
TGCGCCAGCAGCTTGAACCCCTCACGACAGGGCTACGAGCAGTACTTC
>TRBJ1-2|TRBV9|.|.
CASSTLDGYTF
TGTGCCAGCAGTACTCTGGATGGCTACACCTTC
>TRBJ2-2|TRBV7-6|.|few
CASSLVDSTGELFF
TGTGCCAGCAGCTTAGTGGACAGCACCGGGGAGCTGTTTTTT
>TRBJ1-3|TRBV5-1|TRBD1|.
CASSLSTGATGNTIYF
TGCGCCAGCAGCTTGTCCACAGGGGCAACTGGAAACACCATATATTTT
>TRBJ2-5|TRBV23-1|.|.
CASSPIPDYHQETQYF
TGCGCCAGCAGTCCAATCCCGGACTACCACCAAGAGACCCAGTACTTC
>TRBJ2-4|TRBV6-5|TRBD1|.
CASSYSYRGDKNIQYF
TGTGCCAGCAGTTACTCGTACAGGGGTGACAAAAACATTCAGTACTTC
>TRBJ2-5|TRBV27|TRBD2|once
CASSSGLEETQYF
TGTGCCAGCAGTTCCGGACTAGAAGAGACCCAGTACTTC
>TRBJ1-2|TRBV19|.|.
CASSIVGRTQNYGYTF
TGTGCCAGTAGTATAGTAGGCAGGACACAAAACTATGGCTACACCTTC
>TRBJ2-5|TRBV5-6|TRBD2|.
CASSLISGERETQYF
TGTGCCAGCAGCTTGATTAGCGGGGAAAGAGAGACCCAGTACTTC
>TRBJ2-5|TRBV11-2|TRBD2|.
CASSLTAGDQETQYF
TGTGCCAGCAGCTTAACAGCGGGGGACCAAGAGACCCAGTACTTC
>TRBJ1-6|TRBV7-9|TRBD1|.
CASSSWDRGPPLHF
TGTGCCAGCAGTTCTTGGGACAGGGGTCCACCCCTCCACTTT
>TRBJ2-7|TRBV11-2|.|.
CASSSRSIQGGPSYEQYF
TGTGCCAGCAGCTCCCGGTCAATACAGGGCGGGCCCTCCTACGAGCAGTACTTC
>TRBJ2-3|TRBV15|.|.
CATSFRGQTDTQYF
TGTGCCACCAGCTTCCGCGGCCAGACAGATACGCAGTATTTT
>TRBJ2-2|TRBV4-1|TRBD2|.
CASSQVGLGNTGELFF
TGCGCCAGCAGCCAAGTGGGACTAGGTAACACCGGGGAGCTGTTTTTT
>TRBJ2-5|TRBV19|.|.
CASSIGEWETQYF
TGTGCCAGTAGTATAGGAGAGTGGGAGACCCAGTACTTC
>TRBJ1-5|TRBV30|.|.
CAWARDRNQPQHF
TGTGCCTGGGCCCGGGATCGCAATCAGCCCCAGCATTTT
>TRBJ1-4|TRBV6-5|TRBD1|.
CASSGRGGLGEKLFF
TGTGCCAGCAGTGGGAGAGGGGGCCTTGGGGAAAAACTGTTTTTT
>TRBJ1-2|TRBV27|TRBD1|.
CASSFLPGQVSYGYTF
TGTGCCAGCAGTTTTCTCCCGGGACAGGTATCCTATGGCTACACCTTC
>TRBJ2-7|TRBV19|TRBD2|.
CASRDGTSVREQYF
TGTGCCAGTAGAGATGGGACTAGCGTCCGGGAGCAGTACTTC